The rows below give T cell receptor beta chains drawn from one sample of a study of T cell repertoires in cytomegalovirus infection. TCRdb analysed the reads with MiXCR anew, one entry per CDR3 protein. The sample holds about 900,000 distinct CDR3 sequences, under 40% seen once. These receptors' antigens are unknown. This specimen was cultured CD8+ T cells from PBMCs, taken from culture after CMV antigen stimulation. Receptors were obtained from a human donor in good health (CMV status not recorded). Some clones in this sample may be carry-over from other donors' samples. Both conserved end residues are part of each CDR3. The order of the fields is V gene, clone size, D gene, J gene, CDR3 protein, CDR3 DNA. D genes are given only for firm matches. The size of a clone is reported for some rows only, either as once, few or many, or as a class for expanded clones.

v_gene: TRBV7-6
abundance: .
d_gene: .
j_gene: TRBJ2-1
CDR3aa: CASSLVGPGRPTYNEQFF
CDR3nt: TGTGCCAGCAGCTTAGTGGGACCGGGACGACCGACCTACAATGAGCAGTTCTTC

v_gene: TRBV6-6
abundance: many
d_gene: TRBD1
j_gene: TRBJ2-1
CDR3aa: CASTQTGGLDEQFF
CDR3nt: TGTGCCAGCACCCAGACAGGGGGTCTTGATGAGCAGTTCTTC

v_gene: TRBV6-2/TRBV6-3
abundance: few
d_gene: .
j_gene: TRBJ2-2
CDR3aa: CASNFDFKTNTGELFF
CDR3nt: TGTGCCAGCAACTTTGACTTCAAAACGAACACCGGGGAGCTGTTTTTT

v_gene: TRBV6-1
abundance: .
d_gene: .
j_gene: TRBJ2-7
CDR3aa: CASSETSSSYEQYF
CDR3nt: TGTGCCAGCAGTGAAACGAGTTCTTCCTACGAGCAGTACTTC

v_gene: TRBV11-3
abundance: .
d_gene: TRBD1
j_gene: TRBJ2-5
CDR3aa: CASSPGGTQETQYF
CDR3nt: TGTGCCAGCAGCCCAGGGGGTACCCAAGAGACCCAGTACTTC

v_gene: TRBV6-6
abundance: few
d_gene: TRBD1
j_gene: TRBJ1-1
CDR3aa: CASSHRQGNTEAFF
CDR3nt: TGTGCCAGCAGCCACCGACAGGGGAACACTGAAGCTTTCTTT

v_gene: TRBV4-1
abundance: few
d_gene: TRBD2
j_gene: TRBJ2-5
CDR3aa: CASSEVAGANLYF
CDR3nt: TGCGCCAGCAGCGAGGTAGCGGGGGCCAATTTGTACTTC

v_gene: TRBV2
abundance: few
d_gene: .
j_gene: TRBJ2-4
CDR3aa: CASTQPGAKNIQYF
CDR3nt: TGTGCCAGCACCCAACCTGGAGCCAAAAACATTCAGTACTTC

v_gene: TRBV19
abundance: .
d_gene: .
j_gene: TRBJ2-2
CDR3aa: CASATWGSRTGELFF
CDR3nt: TGTGCCAGCGCTACGTGGGGGTCGCGAACCGGGGAGCTGTTTTTT

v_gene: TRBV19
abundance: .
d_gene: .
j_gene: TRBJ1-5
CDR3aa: CASSIWGPQPQHF
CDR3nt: TGTGCCAGTAGTATATGGGGGCCCCAGCCCCAGCATTTT

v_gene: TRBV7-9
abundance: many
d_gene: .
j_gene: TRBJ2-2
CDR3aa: CASSPPLPGELFF
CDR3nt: TGTGCCAGCAGCCCGCCCTTGCCCGGGGAGCTGTTTTTT

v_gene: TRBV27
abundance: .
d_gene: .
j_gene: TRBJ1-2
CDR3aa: CASSSAVGLANYGYTF
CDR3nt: TGTGCCAGCAGTTCTGCAGTTGGGTTAGCAAACTATGGCTACACCTTC

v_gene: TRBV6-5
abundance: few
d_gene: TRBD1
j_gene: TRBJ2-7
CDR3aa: CASRPRDRGYEQYF
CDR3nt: TGTGCCAGCAGGCCCCGGGACAGGGGATACGAGCAGTACTTC

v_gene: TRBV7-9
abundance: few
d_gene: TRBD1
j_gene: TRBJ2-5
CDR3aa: CASSGGQGSETQYF
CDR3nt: TGTGCCAGCTCGGGGGGACAGGGGAGTGAGACCCAGTACTTC

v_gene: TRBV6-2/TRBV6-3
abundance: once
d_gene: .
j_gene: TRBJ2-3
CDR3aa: CASLGTGSTDTQYF
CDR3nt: TGTGCCAGCCTTGGGACTGGTAGCACAGATACGCAGTATTTT